Below, 31 T cell receptor beta chains from the same sample are listed, as sequenced in a study of blood T cell repertoires in COVID-19. Assay: immunoSEQ multiplex PCR; the TCRdb copy retains only in-frame clones and omits some. The sample records hundreds of thousands of clones, 75% to 90% being singletons. Material for sequencing was PBMCs or T cells enriched from blood (not recorded which). The source of these receptors is a man aged 18 to 35 who had recovered from COVID-19.

This CDR3 is CAIRVGGASSTEAFF. In DNA, the CDR3 is TGTGCCATCAGAGTAGGGGGGGCTAGCAGCACTGAAGCTTTCTTT. This rearrangement joins TRBV10-3 to TRBJ1-1; tentatively, D is TRBD1 (6 bases). The CDR3 covers 15 residues. The V end lost 6 bases, the J end lost 4 bases, and 18 bases lay between the germline ends. Germline values: CDR1 ENHRY, CDR2 SYGVKD.

The chain carries TRBV6-1 and TRBJ2-3, with TRBD2 matching over 10 bases. The germline V gene has CDR1 MNHNS and CDR2 SASEGT. This CDR3 is built from 13 residues. The V and J ends lost 3 bases and 6 bases, in that order; junction bases with no gene match: 0. The DNA for the CDR3 is TGTGCCAGCAGTGAGACTAGCGGGGATACGCAGTATTTT. Translating gives CASSETSGDTQYF.

V gene TRBV5-1 combines with J gene TRBJ2-7, with 8 bases identical to TRBD1. The CDR3 covers 14 residues. The germline V gene has CDR1 SGHRS and CDR2 YFSETQ. The J segment lost 5 bases and the V segment lost 3 bases, leaving 7 bases of the junction unmatched. CDR3 DNA sequence: TGCGCCAGCAGCTCCGGACAGGGTATTGACGAGCAGTACTTC. Translating gives CASSSGQGIDEQYF.

The chain couples TRBV5-4 to TRBJ2-3, with TRBD2 identical over 8 bases. The trim removed 6 bases at V and 5 bases at J, leaving 5 bases unmatched. The CDR3 sequence is 13 residues long. Germline V gene lookup returns CDR1 SGHNT and CDR2 YYREEE (reference sequence). The CDR3 coding sequence is TGTGCCAGCATCCGTCGGGGGGGAGATACGCAGTATTTT. This sequence encodes CASIRRGGDTQYF. The full variable domain, its missing parts supplied by reference TRBV5-4 and TRBJ2-3, is ETGVTQSPTHLIKTRGQQVTLRCSSQSGHNTVSWYQQALGQGPQFIFQYYREEENGRGNFPPRFSGLQFPNYSSELNVNALELDDSALYLCASIRRGGDTQYFGPGTRLTVL.

CDR3 in amino acids: CASSPYTVYEQYF. CDR3 nucleotide sequence: TGTGCCAGCAGCCCATATACGGTATATGAGCAGTACTTC. The V gene is TRBV7-6, the J gene TRBJ2-7; D is undetermined. With 5 bases removed from V and 7 bases from J, the gap between germline ends came to 15 bases. This CDR3 comprises 13 residues. Germline loops: CDR1 SGHVS, CDR2 FNYEAQ.

The chain's CDR3 is CASSLSGRSTDTQYF. The CDR3 DNA reads as TGTGCCAGCAGCTTGTCAGGGAGGAGCACAGATACGCAGTATTTT. V and J are TRBV5-6 and TRBJ2-3; D might be TRBD2 (6 bases). Trimming removed 1 base at V and 0 bases at J, with 9 bases between. CDR1 and CDR2 (germline): SGHDT, YYEEEE. The CDR3 has 15 residues.

The chain recombines TRBV18 with TRBJ2-7; D is possibly TRBD1 (6 bases). The germline V gene encodes CDR1 KGHSH and CDR2 LQKENI. The length of the CDR3 is 13 residues. V lost 3 bases to trimming and J lost 6 bases, with 12 bases between them. The CDR3 DNA follows: TGTGCCAGCTCACCCGGGGTAGGGGGCGAGCAGTACTTC. Residues: CASSPGVGGEQYF.

V usage is TRBV6-5 and J usage is TRBJ2-3; D might be TRBD1 (6 bases). The V and J ends lost 7 bases and 2 bases respectively, with 10 bases between them. The CDR3 contains 13 residues. Per germline, CDR1 MNHEY and CDR2 SVGAGI. The CDR3 is CASTRDNTDTQYF. The DNA for the CDR3 is TGTGCCAGCACCCGGGACAACACAGATACGCAGTATTTT.

V and J are TRBV5-1 and TRBJ2-7; D may be TRBD2 (6 bases). V was cut by 3 bases and J by 3 bases, with 13 bases left in between. Germline CDR1 and CDR2: SGHRS and YFSETQ. This CDR3 is built from 14 residues. The CDR3 protein is CASSSTLGGYEQYF. The CDR3 nucleotides read TGCGCCAGCAGCTCCACCTTGGGGGGCTACGAGCAGTACTTC. Using reference TRBV5-1 and TRBJ2-7 for the parts outside the CDR3, the full variable domain is KAGVTQTPRYLIKTRGQQVTLSCSPISGHRSVSWYQQTPGQGLQFLFEYFSETQRNKGNFPGRFSGRQFSNSRSEMNVSTLELGDSALYLCASSSTLGGYEQYFGPGTRLTVT.

This chain links TRBV3-1 (or the pseudogene TRBV3-2) with TRBJ1-6; tentatively, D is TRBD1 (5 bases). Trimming stripped 4 bases from V and 7 bases from J, with 8 bases between. Germline-derived CDR1 and CDR2 are LGHDT and YNNKEL (reference sequence). The CDR3 has 13 amino acids. The CDR3 here is CASSRAGNSPLHF. The CDR3 DNA reads as TGTGCCAGCAGCCGGGCAGGGAATTCACCCCTCCACTTT.

The chain recombines TRBV6-5 with TRBJ1-2; tentatively, D is TRBD1 (6 bases). V gave up 4 bases and J gave up 0 bases, with 12 bases separating them. The germline CDR1 and CDR2 sequences are MNHEY and SVGAGI. The CDR3 length is 15 residues. The CDR3 is CASSWGGRTNYGYTF. The CDR3 bases are TGTGCCAGCAGTTGGGGGGGCAGAACTAACTATGGCTACACCTTC.

The rearrangement links TRBV28 to TRBJ1-1; perhaps TRBD1 as D (6 bases). The ends were cut back, 6 bases at V and 1 base at J, with 15 bases in the middle. The CDR3 has 15 amino acids. Germline V gene sequence: CDR1 MDHEN, CDR2 SYDVKM. CDR3 loop: CASRLGGLGNTEAFF. The CDR3 DNA is TGTGCCAGCAGGTTGGGGGGGCTCGGGAACACTGAAGCTTTCTTT.

V usage is TRBV18 and J usage is TRBJ1-2; D unresolved. Trimming left V 3 bases short and J 4 bases short, with 9 bases between. There are 13 residues in the CDR3. Germline values: CDR1 KGHSH, CDR2 LQKENI. CDR3 loop: CASSPGERYGYTF. CDR3 DNA: TGTGCCAGCTCACCCGGGGAGCGCTATGGCTACACCTTC.

This sequence joins TRBV5-1 and TRBJ2-3; 10 nucleotides match TRBD1. The CDR3 totals 15 residues. The germline V gene has CDR1 SGHRS and CDR2 YFSETQ. The ends lost 0 bases at V and 2 bases at J; junction bases unmatched: 0. CDR3 loop: CASSLGQGATDTQYF. CDR3 nucleotides: TGCGCCAGCAGCTTGGGACAGGGGGCCACAGATACGCAGTATTTT.

V gene TRBV27 combines with J gene TRBJ1-2, with a possible D match to TRBD1 (6 bases). The CDR3 has 15 residues. In germline, CDR1 is MNHEY, CDR2 SMNVEV (reference sequence). Trimming shortened V by 3 bases and J by 1 base, and 12 bases separated the two germline ends. The CDR3 is CASSLGAGDNYGYTF. DNA for the CDR3: TGTGCCAGCAGTTTGGGGGCTGGGGATAACTATGGCTACACCTTC.

This clone is a singleton in its sample. The genes are TRBV14 and TRBJ1-6, with D perhaps TRBD1 (5 bases). CDR3 length: 20 amino acids. Germline CDR1 is SGHDN and CDR2 is FVKESK. Trimming cost V 0 bases and J 0 bases, with 18 bases left between them. The CDR3, as DNA: TGTGCCAGCAGCCAAGAGGGGTATGGGACTCGCAGCTCCTATAATTCACCCCTCCACTTT. This encodes CASSQEGYGTRSSYNSPLHF.

This clone is a singleton in its sample. The V gene is TRBV4-3, the J gene TRBJ2-6, with no clear D. The CDR3 extends over 17 amino acids. Germline V gives CDR1 LGHNA, CDR2 YSLEER. V gave up 0 bases and J gave up 0 bases, with 9 bases separating them. This CDR3 reads CASSQEAVHSGANVLTF. The CDR3 nucleotides are TGCGCCAGCAGCCAAGAGGCAGTGCACTCTGGGGCCAACGTCCTGACTTTC.

CDR3 DNA sequence: TGCAGCGGGGTTAACACGGACATTAGCAATCAGCCCCAGCATTTT. Translating it yields CSGVNTDISNQPQHF. The chain carries TRBV29-1 and TRBJ1-5, with D possibly TRBD1 on 5 matching bases. The ends were cut back, 7 bases at V and 0 bases at J, with 16 bases in the middle. The CDR3 has 15 residues. CDR1 is SQVTM, CDR2 ANQGSEA, per germline.

This chain joins TRBV11-3 and TRBJ1-6; D is uncertain. The CDR3 sequence is 13 residues long. Germline CDR1 reads SGHNT; CDR2 reads YENEEA. Trimming took 0 bases from V and 10 from J, leaving 7 bases between them. The CDR3 nucleotides read TGTGCCAGCAGCTTAGATCAGTTCTCACCCCTCCACTTT. Translation: CASSLDQFSPLHF.

This clone was found once. The gene calls are TRBV3-1 (or the pseudogene TRBV3-2) and TRBJ2-7; D perhaps matches TRBD2 (6 bases). This CDR3 has 15 residues. Trimming stripped 0 bases from V and 1 base from J, with 10 bases between. Germline CDR1 is LGHDT and CDR2 is YNNKEL (reference sequence). The CDR3 DNA reads as TGTGCCAGCAGCCAAGATGGAGGGATGTCCTACGAGCAGTACTTC. This sequence encodes CASSQDGGMSYEQYF.

This clone was recorded once. J is TRBJ1-1 and V is TRBV27; tentative D call: TRBD1 (6 bases). This CDR3 has 12 residues. CDR1 is MNHEY, CDR2 SMNVEV, per germline (reference sequence). V was cut by 6 bases and J by 5 bases, with 10 bases left in between. CDR3 sequence: CASRSGVTEAFF. Here the CDR3 DNA reads TGTGCCAGCAGGTCAGGGGTTACTGAAGCTTTCTTT.

In this sample, this clone turned up once. The rearrangement joins TRBV6-9 to TRBJ2-5, with D perhaps TRBD1 (5 bases). This CDR3 spans 15 amino acids. Germline loops: CDR1 MNHGY, CDR2 SVAAGI. The ends were cut back, 4 bases at V and 2 bases at J, with 14 bases in the middle. DNA of the CDR3: TGTGCCAGCAGTTGTGAAGGACACGGTCAAGAGACCCAGTACTTC. Amino acids: CASSCEGHGQETQYF.

This chain links TRBV29-1 with TRBJ1-2, with D possibly matching TRBD1 (5 bases). Germline CDR1 is SQVTM and CDR2 is ANQGSEA. V dropped 6 bases and J dropped 4 bases, with 15 bases sitting between them. The CDR3 consists of 13 residues. CDR3 DNA sequence: TGCAGCGTCACCGGGGGGGAGGCCTATGGCTACACCTTC. It yields the protein CSVTGGEAYGYTF.

This sequence joins TRBV5-1 and TRBJ1-1, with a weak D call TRBD1 (6 bases). The germline V gene encodes CDR1 SGHRS and CDR2 YFSETQ. V dropped 2 bases and J dropped 5 bases, with 13 bases sitting between them. The CDR3 has 14 amino acids. The CDR3 protein is CASSLAGEGTEAFF. DNA of the CDR3: TGCGCCAGCAGCTTAGCAGGGGAAGGGACTGAAGCTTTCTTT.

The genes are TRBV27 and TRBJ1-5; no firm D call. The V end lost 0 bases, the J end lost 4 bases, and 10 bases lay between the germline ends. The CDR3 loop spans 15 amino acids. Germline assignment: CDR1 MNHEY and CDR2 SMNVEV (reference sequence). CDR3 DNA: TGTGCCAGCAGTTTATCCGGCAGCGCGAATCAGCCCCAGCATTTT. This codes for CASSLSGSANQPQHF.

The rearrangement joins TRBV28 to TRBJ1-2; TRBD1 agrees at 9 bases. The V and J ends lost 5 bases and 3 bases, in that order; junction bases with no gene match: 7. Germline V gene data show CDR1 as MDHEN and CDR2 as SYDVKM. CDR3 length: 15 amino acids. The CDR3 DNA reads TGTGCCAGCAGTCCCCACAGGGGGCTGGACTATGGCTACACCTTC. Its translation is CASSPHRGLDYGYTF.

The V and J genes are TRBV4-1 and TRBJ2-3, with D maybe TRBD2 (6 bases). The CDR3 extends over 18 amino acids. The V gene lost 0 bases and the J gene lost 0 bases, with 16 bases spanning the gap. Per germline, CDR1 MGHRA and CDR2 YSYEKL. The CDR3 coding sequence is TGCGCCAGCAGCCAAGATGAAGAGGCTAGCGATAGCACAGATACGCAGTATTTT. As protein: CASSQDEEASDSTDTQYF.

This clone has only a few counts. The chain has TRBV6-2 or TRBV6-3 and TRBJ1-5, with a weak D call TRBD1 (6 bases). This CDR3 is 15 amino acids long. CDR1 and CDR2 (germline): MNHEY, SVGEGT. V was shortened by 2 bases and J by 4 bases, with 12 bases between the two germline ends. CDR3 protein: CASSYPTGTNQPQHF. The CDR3 DNA follows: TGTGCCAGCAGTTACCCTACAGGGACAAATCAGCCCCAGCATTTT.

This sequence joins TRBV29-1 and TRBJ2-1; unclear D gene. The germline V and J ends were trimmed by 5 bases and 7 bases, with 18 bases remaining between them. This CDR3 has 14 residues. Germline V CDR1 and CDR2: SQVTM, ANQGSEA. CDR3 sequence: CSVRIKQSWNEQFF. Written as DNA, the CDR3 is TGCAGCGTTCGAATCAAACAGAGTTGGAATGAGCAGTTCTTC.

A single count supports this clone. This rearrangement joins TRBV27 to TRBJ1-4, with a possible D match to TRBD1 (6 bases). Trimming left V 8 bases short and J 3 bases short, with 13 bases between. Germline values: CDR1 MNHEY, CDR2 SMNVEV (reference sequence). The CDR3 extends over 14 amino acids. CDR3 sequence: CASAASGANEKLFF. For the CDR3, the DNA is TGTGCCAGCGCCGCGTCAGGGGCTAATGAAAAACTGTTTTTT.

This rearrangement joins TRBV11-2 to TRBJ2-3; tentatively, D is TRBD2 (6 bases). CDR1 is SGHAT, CDR2 FQNNGV, per germline. There are 15 residues in the CDR3. V lost 1 base and J 1 base, leaving 9 bases between the germline ends. CDR3 in DNA: TGTGCCAGCAGCTTAGCCGGGACTGGCACAGATACGCAGTATTTT. Its translation is CASSLAGTGTDTQYF.